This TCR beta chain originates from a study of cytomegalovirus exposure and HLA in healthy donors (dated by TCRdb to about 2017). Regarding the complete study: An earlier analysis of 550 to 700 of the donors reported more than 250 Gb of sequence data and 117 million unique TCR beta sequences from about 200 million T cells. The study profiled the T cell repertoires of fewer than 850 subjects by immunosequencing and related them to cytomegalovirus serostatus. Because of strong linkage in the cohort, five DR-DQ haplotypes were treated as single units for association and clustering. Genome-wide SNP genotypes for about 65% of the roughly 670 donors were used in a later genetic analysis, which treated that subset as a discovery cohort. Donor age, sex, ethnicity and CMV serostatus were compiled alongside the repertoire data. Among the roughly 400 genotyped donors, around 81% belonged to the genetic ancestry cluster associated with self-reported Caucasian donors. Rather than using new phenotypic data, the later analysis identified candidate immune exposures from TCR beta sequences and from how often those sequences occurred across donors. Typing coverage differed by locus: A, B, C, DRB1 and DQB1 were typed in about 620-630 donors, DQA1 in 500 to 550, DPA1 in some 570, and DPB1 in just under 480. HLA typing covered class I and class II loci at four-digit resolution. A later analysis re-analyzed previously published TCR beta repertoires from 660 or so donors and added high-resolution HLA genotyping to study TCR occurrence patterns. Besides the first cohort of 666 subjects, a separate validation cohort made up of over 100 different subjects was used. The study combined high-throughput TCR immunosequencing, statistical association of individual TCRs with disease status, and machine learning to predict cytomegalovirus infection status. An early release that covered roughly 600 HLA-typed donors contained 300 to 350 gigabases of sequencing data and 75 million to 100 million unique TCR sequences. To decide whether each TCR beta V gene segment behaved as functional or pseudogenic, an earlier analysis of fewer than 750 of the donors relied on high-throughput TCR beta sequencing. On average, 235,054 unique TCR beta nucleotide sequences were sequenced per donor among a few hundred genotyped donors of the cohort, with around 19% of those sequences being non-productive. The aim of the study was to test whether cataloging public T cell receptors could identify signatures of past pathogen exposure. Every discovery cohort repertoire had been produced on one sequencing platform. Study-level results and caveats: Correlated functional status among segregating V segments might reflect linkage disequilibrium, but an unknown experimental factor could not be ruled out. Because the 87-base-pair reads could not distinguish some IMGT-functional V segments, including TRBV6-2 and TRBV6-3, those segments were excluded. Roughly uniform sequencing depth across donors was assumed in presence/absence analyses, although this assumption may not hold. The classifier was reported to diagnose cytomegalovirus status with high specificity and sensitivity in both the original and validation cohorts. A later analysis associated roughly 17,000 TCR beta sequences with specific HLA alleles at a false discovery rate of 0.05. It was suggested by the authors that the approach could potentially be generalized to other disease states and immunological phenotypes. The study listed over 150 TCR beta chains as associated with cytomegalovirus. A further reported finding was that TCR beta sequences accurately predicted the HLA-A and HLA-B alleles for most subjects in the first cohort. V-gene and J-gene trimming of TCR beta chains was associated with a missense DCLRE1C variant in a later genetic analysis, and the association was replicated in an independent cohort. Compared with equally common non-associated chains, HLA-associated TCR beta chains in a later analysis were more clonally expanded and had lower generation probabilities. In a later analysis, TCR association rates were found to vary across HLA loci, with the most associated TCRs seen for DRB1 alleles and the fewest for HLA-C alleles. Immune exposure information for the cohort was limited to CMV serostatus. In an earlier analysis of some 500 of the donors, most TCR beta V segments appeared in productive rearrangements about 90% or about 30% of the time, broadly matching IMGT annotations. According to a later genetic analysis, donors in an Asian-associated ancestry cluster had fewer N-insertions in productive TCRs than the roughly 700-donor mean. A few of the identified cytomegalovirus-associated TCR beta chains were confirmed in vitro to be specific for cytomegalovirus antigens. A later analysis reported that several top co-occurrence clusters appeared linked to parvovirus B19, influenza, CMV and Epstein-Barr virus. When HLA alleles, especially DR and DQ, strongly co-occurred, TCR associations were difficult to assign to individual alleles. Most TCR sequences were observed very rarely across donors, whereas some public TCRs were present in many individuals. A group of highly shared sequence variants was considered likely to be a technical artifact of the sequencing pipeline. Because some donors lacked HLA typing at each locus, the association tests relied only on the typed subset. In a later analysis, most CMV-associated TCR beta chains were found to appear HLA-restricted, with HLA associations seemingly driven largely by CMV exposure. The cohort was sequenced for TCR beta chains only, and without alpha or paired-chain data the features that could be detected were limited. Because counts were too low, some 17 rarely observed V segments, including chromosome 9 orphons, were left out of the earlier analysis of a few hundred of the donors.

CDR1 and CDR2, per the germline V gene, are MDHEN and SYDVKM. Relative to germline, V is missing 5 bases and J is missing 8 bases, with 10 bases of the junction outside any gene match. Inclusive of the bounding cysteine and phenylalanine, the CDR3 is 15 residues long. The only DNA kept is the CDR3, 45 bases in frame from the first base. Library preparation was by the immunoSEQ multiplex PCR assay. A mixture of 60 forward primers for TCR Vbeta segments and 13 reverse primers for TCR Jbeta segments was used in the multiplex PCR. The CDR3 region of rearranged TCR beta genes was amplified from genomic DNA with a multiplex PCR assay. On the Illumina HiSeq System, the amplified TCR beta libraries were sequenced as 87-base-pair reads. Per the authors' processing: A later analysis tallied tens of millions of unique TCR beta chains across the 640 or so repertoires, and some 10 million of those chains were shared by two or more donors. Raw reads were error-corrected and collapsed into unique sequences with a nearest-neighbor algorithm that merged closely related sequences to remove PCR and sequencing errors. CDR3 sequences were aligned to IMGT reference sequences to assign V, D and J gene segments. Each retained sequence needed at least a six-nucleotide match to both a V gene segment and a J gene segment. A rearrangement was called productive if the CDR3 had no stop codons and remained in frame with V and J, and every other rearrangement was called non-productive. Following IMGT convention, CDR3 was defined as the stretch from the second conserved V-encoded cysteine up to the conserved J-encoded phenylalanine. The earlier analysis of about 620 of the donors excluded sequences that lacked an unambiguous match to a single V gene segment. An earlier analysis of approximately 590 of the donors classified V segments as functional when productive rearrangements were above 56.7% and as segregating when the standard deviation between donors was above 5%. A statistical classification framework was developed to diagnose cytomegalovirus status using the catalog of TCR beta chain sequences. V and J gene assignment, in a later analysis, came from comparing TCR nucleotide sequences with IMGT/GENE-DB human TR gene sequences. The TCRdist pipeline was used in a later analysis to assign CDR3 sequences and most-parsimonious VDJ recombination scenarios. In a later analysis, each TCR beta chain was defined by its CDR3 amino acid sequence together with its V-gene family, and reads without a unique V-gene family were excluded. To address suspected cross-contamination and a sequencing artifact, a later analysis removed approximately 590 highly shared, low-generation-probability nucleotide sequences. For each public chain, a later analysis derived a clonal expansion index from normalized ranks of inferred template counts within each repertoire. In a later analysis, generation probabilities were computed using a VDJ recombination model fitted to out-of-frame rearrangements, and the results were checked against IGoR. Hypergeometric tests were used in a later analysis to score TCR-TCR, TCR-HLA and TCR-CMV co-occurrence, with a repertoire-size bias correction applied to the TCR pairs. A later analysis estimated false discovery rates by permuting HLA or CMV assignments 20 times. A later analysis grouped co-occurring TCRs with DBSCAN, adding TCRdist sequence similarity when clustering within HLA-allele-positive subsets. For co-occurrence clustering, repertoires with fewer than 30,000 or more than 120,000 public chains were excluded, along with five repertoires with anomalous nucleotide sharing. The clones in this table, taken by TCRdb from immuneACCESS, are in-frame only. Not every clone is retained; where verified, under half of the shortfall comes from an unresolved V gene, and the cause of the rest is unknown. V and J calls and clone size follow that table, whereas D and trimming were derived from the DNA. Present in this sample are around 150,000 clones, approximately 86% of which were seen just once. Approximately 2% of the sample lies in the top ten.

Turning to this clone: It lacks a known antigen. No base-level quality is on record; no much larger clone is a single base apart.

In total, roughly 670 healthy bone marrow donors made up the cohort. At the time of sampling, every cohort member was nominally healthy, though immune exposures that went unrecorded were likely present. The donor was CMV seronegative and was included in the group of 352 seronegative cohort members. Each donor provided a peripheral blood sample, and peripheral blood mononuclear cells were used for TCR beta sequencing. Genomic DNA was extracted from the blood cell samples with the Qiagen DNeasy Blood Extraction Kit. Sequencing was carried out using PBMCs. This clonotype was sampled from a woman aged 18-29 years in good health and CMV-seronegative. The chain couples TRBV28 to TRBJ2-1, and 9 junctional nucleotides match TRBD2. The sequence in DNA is TGTGCCAGCAGTCCACGGGCGGGGGGGCTCGATGAGCAGTTCTTC. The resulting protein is CASSPRAGGLDEQFF.